This T cell receptor (beta chain) was profiled in a study of T-cell reconstitution after alpha-beta-depleted transplantation in children. Preparing the TCRbeta library involved the use of unique molecular identifiers. MiXCR, run by TCRdb on the PCR reads, gives a single entry per CDR3 protein. The sample carries around 960,000 distinct CDR3 sequences, roughly 29% recorded once. Germline V gene data show CDR1 as DFQATT and CDR2 as SNEGSKA (reference sequence). This CDR3 comprises 12 residues. The V end was cut by 0 bases, the J end by 11 bases, with 11 bases between. This clonotype was obtained from a boy less than two years old who had a stem cell transplant for SCID, so the T cells may come from the graft donor. This chain connects TRBV20-1 to TRBJ2-1, with unresolved D. The source was PBMCs, mostly from graft donor cells, collected 360 days after TCRalphabeta/CD19-depleted stem cell transplant. The CDR3 nucleotides read TGCAGTGCTAGAGATCTGAGGAGCCAGCAGTTCTTC. It specifies CSARDLRSQQFF.